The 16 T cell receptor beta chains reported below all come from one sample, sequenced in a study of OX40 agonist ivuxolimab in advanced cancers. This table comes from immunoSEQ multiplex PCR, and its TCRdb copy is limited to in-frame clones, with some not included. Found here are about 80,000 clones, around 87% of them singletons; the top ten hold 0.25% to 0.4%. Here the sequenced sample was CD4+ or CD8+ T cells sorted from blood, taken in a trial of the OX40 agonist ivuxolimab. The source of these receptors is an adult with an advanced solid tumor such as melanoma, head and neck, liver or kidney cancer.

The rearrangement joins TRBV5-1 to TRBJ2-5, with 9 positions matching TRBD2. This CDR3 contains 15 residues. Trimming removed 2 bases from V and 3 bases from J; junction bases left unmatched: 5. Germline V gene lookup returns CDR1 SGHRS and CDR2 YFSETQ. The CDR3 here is CASSLAGGMEETQYF. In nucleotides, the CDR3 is TGCGCCAGCAGCTTAGCGGGGGGAATGGAAGAGACCCAGTACTTC.

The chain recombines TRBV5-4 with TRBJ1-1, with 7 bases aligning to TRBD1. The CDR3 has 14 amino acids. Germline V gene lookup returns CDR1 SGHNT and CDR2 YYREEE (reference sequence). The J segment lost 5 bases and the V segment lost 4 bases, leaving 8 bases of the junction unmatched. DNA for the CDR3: TGTGCCAGCAGCCCCGGGGGCAGGGGGACTGAAGCTTTCTTT. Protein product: CASSPGGRGTEAFF.

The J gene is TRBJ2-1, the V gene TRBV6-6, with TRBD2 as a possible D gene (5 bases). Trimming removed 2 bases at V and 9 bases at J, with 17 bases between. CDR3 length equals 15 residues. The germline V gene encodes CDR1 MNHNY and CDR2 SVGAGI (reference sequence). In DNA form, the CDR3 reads TGTGCCAGCAGTTACCTACAGTCCGCTGGGAGTGAGCAGTTCTTC. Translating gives CASSYLQSAGSEQFF.

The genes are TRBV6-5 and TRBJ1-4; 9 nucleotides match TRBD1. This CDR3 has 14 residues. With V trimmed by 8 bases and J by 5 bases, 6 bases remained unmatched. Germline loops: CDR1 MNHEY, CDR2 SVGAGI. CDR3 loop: CASGPGQGNEKLFF. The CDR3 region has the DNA TGTGCCAGCGGCCCCGGACAGGGGAATGAAAAACTGTTTTTT.

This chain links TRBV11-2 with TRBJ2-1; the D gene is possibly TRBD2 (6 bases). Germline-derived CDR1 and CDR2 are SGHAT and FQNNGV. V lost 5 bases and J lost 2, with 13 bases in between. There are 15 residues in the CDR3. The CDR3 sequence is CASSPRESPYNEQFF. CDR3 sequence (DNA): TGTGCCAGCAGCCCCCGGGAGTCTCCCTACAATGAGCAGTTCTTC.

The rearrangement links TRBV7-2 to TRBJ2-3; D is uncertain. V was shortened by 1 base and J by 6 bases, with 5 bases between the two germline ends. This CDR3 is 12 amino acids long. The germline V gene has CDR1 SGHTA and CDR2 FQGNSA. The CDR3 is CASSLVADTQYF. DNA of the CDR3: TGTGCCAGCAGCTTAGTTGCGGATACGCAGTATTTT. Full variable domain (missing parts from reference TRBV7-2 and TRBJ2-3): GAGVSQSPSNKVTEKGKDVELRCDPISGHTALYWYRQSLGQGLEFLIYFQGNSAPDKSGLPSDRFSAERTGGSVSTLTIQRTQQEDSAVYLCASSLVADTQYFGPGTRLTVL.

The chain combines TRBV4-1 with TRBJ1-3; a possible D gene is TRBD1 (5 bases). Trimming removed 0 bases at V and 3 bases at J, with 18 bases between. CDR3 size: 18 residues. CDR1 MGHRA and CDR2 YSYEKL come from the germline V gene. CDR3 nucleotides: TGCGCCAGCAGCCAAGATCGTGGCAGGGCCTTAGGTGGAAACACCATATATTTT. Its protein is CASSQDRGRALGGNTIYF.

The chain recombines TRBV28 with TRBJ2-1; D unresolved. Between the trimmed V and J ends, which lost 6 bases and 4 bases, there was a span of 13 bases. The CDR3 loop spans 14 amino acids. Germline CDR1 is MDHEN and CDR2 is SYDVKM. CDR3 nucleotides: TGTGCCAGCAGCCCAATCGTGCAATACAATGAGCAGTTCTTC. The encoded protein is CASSPIVQYNEQFF.

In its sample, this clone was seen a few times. The CDR3, as DNA: TGCGCCAGCAGCCAAGATGTAGGTAGCGGGACGATCACCGGGGAGCTGTTTTTT. It yields the protein CASSQDVGSGTITGELFF. The V call is TRBV4-3, the J call TRBJ2-2; TRBD2 aligns across 8 bases. Germline loops: CDR1 LGHNA, CDR2 YSLEER. The CDR3 is 18 residues long. J gave up 4 bases and V 0 bases, and 10 bases lay outside the gene matches.

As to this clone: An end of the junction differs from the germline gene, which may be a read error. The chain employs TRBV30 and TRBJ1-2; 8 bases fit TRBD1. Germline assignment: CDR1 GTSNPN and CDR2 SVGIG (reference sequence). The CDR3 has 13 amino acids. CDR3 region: CARSEGQEYGYTF. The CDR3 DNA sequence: TGTGCCAGGAGTGAGGGACAGGAATATGGCTACACCTTC.

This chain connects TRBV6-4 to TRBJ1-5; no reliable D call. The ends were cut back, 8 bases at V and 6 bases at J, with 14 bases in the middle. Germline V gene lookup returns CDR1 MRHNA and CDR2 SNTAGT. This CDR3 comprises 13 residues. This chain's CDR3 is CASSEGPGQPQHF. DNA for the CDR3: TGTGCCAGCTCGGAGGGCCCGGGTCAGCCCCAGCATTTT.

The CDR3 nucleotides read TGTGCCTGGAGTGTTTCGGGGGCCGCCAACAATCAGCCCCAGCATTTT. Its protein product is CAWSVSGAANNQPQHF. The chain is built from TRBV30 and TRBJ1-5, with D possibly TRBD1 on 6 matching bases. In germline, CDR1 is GTSNPN, CDR2 SVGIG (reference sequence). Trimming took off 0 bases at V and 3 bases at J, with 15 bases between the two ends. The CDR3 loop spans 16 amino acids.

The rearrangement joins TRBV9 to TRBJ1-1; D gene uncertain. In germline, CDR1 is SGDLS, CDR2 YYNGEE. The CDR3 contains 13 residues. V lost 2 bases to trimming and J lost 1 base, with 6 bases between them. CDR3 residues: CASSVNRNTEAFF. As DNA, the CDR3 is TGTGCCAGCAGCGTTAACAGGAACACTGAAGCTTTCTTT.

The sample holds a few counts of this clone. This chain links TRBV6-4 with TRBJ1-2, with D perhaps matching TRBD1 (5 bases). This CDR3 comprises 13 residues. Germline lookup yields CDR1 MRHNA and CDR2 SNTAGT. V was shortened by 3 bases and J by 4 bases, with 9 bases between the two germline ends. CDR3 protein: CASSEGVSYGYTF. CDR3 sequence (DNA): TGTGCCAGCAGTGAAGGGGTGAGCTATGGCTACACCTTC.

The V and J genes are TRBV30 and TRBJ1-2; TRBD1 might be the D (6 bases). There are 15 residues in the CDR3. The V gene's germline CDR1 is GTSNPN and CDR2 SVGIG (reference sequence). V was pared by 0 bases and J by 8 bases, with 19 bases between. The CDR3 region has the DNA TGTGCCTGGAGTGTAATTACAGGGAATTCGCGAGGCTACACCTTC. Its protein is CAWSVITGNSRGYTF.

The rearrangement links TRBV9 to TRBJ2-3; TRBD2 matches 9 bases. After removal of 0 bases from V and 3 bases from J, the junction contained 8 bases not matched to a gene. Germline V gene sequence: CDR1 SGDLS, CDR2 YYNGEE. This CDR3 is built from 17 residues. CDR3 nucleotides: TGTGCCAGCAGCGTAGCCCTAGCGGGGAGGGGAACAGATACGCAGTATTTT. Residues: CASSVALAGRGTDTQYF.